What follows describes a single TCR beta chain. Its antigen remains unknown. This entry belongs to a study of shared clonotypes between healthy human individuals. Study-level information: For every donor, three CD4 naive, three CD4 memory, two CD8 naive and one CD8 memory plates were used. Study conclusions and caveats: Sorted-subset sequencing, rarefaction showed, was incomplete despite large depth.

Germline lookup yields CDR1 KGHSH and CDR2 LQKENI. The germline V and J ends were trimmed by 8 bases and 0 bases, with 16 bases remaining between them. The CDR3 contains 15 residues. Profiling relied on immunoSEQ multiplex PCR, and the TCRdb table lists in-frame clones only, not all of them. Here the sample spans about 2.4 million clones, around nine tenths being singletons. The sequenced material came from naive CD4+ T cells sorted from blood. Subset reported: CD45RA+ positively selected. This clonotype was obtained from a man younger than 35 in good health. This chain uses TRBV18 with TRBJ1-1, with D perhaps TRBD1 (5 bases). Here the CDR3 DNA reads TGTGCCAGCCACGGGGGAGGTCCTATGAACACTGAAGCTTTCTTT. This gives the protein CASHGGGPMNTEAFF.